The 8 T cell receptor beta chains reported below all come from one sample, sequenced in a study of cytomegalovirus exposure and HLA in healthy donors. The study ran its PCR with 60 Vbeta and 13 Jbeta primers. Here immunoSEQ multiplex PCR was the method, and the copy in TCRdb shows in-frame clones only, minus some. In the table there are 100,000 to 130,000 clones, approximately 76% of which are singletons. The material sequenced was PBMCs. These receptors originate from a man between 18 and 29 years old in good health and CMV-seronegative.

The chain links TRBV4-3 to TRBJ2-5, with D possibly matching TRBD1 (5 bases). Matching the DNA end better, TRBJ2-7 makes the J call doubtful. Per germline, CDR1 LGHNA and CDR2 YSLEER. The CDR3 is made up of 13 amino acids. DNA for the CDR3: TGCGCCAGCAGCCAAGATGCAGGGAACGAGCAGTACTTC. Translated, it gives CASSQDAGNEQYF.

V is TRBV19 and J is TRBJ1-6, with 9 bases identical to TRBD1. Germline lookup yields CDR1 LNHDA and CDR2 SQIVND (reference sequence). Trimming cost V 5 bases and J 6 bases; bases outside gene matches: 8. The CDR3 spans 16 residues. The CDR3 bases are TGTGCCAGTAGTCCGGGGACAGGGTTCCCTAATTCACCCCTCCACTTT. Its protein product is CASSPGTGFPNSPLHF.

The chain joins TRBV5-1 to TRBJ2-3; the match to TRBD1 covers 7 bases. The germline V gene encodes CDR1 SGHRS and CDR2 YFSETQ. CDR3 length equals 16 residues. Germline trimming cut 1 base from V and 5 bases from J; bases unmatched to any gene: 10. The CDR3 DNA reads TGCGCCAGCAGCTTGCCCCCGGGACAGCCTATAGATACGCAGTATTTT. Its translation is CASSLPPGQPIDTQYF.

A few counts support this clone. CDR3 sequence: CASSIPGQKEQYF. The CDR3 coding sequence is TGTGCCAGCAGTATTCCGGGACAAAAGGAGCAGTACTTC. The rearrangement joins TRBV5-4 to TRBJ2-7, with a tentative D call TRBD1 (6 bases). V was cut by 5 bases and J by 7 bases, with 16 bases left in between. The CDR3 has 13 amino acids. Germline assignment: CDR1 SGHNT and CDR2 YYREEE (reference sequence).

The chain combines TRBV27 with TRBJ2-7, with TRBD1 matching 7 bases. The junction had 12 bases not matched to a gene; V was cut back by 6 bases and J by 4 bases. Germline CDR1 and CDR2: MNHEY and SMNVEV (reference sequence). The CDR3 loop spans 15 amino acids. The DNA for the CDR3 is TGTGCCAGCAGCCACGGAAGGGGGCCCTTTTACGAGCAGTACTTC. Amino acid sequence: CASSHGRGPFYEQYF.

The CDR3 reads CASSSNRAPTDSNQPQHF. CDR3 nucleotides: TGTGCCAGTAGTTCGAATCGAGCCCCGACAGATAGCAATCAGCCCCAGCATTTT. The rearrangement uses TRBV19 and TRBJ1-5; tentative D call: TRBD1 (5 bases). Per germline, CDR1 LNHDA and CDR2 SQIVND (reference sequence). This CDR3 is 18 amino acids long. With 5 bases removed from V and 0 bases from J, the gap between germline ends came to 20 bases.

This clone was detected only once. The CDR3 spells CASSPSSGANVLTF. Written as DNA, the CDR3 is TGTGCCAGCAGCCCCTCGTCTGGGGCCAACGTCCTGACTTTC. The chain carries TRBV11-2 and TRBJ2-6, with no clear D. Germline loops: CDR1 SGHAT, CDR2 FQNNGV. V was cut by 5 bases and J by 1 base, with 6 bases left in between. The CDR3 contains 14 residues.

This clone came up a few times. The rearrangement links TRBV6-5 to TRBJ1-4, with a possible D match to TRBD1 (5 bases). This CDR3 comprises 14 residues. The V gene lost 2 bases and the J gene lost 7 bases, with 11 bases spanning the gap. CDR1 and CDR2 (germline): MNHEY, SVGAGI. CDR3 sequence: CASSYRRRGEKLFF. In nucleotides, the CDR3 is TGTGCCAGCAGTTACCGAAGGAGGGGTGAAAAACTGTTTTTT.